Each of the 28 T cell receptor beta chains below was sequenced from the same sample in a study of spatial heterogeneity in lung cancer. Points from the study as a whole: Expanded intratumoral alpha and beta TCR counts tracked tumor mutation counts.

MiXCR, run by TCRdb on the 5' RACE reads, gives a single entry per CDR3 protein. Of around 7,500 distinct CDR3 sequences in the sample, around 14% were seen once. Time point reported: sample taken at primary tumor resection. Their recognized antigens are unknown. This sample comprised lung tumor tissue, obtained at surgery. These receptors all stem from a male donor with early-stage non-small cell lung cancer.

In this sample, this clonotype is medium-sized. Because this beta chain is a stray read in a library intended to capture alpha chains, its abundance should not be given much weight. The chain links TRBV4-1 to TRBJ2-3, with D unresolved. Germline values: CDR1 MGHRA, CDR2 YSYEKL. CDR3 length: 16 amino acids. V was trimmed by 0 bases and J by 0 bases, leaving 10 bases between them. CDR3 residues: CASSQDRHSSTDTQYF. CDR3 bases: TGCGCCAGCAGCCAAGACCGTCACTCTAGCACAGATACGCAGTATTTT.

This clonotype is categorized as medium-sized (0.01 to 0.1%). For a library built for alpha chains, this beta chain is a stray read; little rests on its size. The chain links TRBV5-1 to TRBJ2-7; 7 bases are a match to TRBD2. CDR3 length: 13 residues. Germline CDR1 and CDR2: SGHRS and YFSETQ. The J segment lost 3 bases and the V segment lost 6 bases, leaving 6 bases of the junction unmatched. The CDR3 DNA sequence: TGCGCCAGCACCATATCGGGGGGCTACGAGCAGTACTTC. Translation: CASTISGGYEQYF.

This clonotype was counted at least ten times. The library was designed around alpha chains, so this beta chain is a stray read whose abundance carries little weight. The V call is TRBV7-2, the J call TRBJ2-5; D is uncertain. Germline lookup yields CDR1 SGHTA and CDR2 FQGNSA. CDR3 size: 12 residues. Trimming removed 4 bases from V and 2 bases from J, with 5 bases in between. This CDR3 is CASSSAQETQYF. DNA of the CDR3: TGTGCCAGCAGCTCAGCACAAGAGACCCAGTACTTC.

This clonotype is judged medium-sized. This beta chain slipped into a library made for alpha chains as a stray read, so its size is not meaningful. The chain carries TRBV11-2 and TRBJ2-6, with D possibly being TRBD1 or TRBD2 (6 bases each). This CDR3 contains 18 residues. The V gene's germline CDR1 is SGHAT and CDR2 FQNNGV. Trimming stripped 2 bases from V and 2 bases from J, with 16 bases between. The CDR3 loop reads CASSLTPGALAGANVLTF. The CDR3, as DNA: TGTGCCAGCAGCTTAACCCCGGGGGCGCTTGCTGGGGCCAACGTCCTGACTTTC.

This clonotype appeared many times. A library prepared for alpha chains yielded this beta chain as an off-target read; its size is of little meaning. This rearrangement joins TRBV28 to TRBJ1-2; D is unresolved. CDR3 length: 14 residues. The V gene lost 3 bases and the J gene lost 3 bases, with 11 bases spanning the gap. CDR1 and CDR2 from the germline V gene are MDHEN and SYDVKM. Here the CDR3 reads CASSLSPAYYGYTF. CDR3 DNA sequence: TGTGCCAGCAGTTTGAGTCCGGCCTACTATGGCTACACCTTC.

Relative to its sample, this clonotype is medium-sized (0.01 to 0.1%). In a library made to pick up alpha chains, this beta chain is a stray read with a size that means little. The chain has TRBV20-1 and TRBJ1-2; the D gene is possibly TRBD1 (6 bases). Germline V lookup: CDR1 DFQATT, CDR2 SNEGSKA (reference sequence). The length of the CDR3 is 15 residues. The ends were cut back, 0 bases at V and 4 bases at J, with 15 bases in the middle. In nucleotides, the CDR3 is TGCAGTGCTAGAGACGCAGGGGAACGAATCTATGGCTACACCTTC. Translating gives CSARDAGERIYGYTF.

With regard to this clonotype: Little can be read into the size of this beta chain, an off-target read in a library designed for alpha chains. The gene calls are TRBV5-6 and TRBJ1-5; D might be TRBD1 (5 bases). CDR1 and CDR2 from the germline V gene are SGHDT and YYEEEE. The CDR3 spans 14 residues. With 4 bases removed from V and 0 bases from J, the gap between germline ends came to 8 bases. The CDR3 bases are TGTGCCAGCAGCGACAGTTATAGCAATCAGCCCCAGCATTTT. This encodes CASSDSYSNQPQHF.

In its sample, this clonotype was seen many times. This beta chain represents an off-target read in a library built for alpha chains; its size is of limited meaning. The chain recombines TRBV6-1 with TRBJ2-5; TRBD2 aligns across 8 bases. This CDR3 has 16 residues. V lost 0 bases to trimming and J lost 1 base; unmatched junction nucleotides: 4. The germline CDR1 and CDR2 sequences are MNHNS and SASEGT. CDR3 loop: CASSEAPGGAQETQYF. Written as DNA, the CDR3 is TGTGCCAGCAGTGAAGCACCGGGGGGGGCCCAAGAGACCCAGTACTTC.

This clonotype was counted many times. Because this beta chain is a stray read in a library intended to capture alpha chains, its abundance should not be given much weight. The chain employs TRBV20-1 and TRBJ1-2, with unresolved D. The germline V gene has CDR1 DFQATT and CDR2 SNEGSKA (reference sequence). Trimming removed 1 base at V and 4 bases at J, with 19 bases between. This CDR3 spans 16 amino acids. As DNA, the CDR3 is TGCAGTGCTAGAGCCGGGCAAGCGGGTTCGGGCTATGGCTACACCTTC. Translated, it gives CSARAGQAGSGYGYTF.

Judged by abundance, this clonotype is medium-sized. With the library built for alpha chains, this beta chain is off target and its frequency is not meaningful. CDR3 bases: TGTGCCAGCTCATCGCTCTCAGGGCAAGAGACCCAGTACTTC. This encodes CASSSLSGQETQYF. This chain joins TRBV18 and TRBJ2-5; D is perhaps TRBD1 (5 bases). V was clipped by 5 bases and J by 2 bases, with 12 bases between them. This CDR3 contains 14 residues. CDR1 is KGHSH, CDR2 LQKENI, per germline.

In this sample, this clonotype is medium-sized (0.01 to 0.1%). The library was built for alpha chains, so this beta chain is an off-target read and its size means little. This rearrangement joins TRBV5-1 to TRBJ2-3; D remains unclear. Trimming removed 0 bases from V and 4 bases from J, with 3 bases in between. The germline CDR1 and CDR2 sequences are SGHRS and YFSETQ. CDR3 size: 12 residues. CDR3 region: CASSLGADTQYF. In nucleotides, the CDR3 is TGCGCCAGCAGCTTGGGCGCAGATACGCAGTATTTT.

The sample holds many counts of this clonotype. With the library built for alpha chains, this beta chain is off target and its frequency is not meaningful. The chain's CDR3 is CASSLAGDTQYF. CDR3 nucleotides: TGCGCCAGCAGCTTGGCCGGAGATACGCAGTATTTT. The chain has TRBV5-1 and TRBJ2-3; D is ambiguous. This CDR3 is 12 amino acids long. Deletions cut 0 bases from V and 5 bases from J, with 4 bases between. Germline CDR1 and CDR2: SGHRS and YFSETQ.

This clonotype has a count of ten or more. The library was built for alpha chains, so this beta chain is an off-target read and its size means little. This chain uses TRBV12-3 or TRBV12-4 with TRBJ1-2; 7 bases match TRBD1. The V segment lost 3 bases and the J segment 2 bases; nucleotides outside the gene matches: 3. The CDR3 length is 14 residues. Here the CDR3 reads CASSFRGTNYGYTF. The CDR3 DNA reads TGTGCCAGCAGTTTCAGGGGGACCAACTATGGCTACACCTTC.

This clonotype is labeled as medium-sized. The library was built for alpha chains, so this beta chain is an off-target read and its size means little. The CDR3 spells CASRSLLYNEQFF. The CDR3 DNA reads TGTGCCAGCAGAAGCCTCCTCTACAATGAGCAGTTCTTC. The J gene is TRBJ2-1, the V gene TRBV27; D gene uncertain. Trimming took off 6 bases at V and 3 bases at J, with 9 bases between the two ends. The length of the CDR3 is 13 residues. Per germline, CDR1 MNHEY and CDR2 SMNVEV (reference sequence).

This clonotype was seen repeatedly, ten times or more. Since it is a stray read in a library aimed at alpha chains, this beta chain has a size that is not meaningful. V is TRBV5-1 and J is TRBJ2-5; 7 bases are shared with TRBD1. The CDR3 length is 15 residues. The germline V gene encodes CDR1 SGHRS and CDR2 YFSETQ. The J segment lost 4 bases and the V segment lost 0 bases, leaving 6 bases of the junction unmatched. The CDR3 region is CASSLVGGRRETQYF. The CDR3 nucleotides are TGCGCCAGCAGCTTGGTAGGGGGCAGGCGAGAGACCCAGTACTTC.

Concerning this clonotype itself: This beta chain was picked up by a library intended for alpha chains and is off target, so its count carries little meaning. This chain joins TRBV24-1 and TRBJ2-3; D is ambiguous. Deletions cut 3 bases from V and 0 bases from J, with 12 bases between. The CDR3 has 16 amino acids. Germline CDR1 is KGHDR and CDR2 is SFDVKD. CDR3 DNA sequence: TGTGCCACCAGTGATCGTACCTCACCCAGCACAGATACGCAGTATTTT. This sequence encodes CATSDRTSPSTDTQYF.

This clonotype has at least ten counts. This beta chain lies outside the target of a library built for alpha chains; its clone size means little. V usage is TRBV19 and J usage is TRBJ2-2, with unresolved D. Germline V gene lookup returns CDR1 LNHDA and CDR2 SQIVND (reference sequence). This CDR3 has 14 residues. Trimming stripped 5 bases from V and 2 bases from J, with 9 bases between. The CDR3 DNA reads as TGTGCCAGTAGTGTGGCCCGTAACACCGGGGAGCTGTTTTTT. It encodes CASSVARNTGELFF.

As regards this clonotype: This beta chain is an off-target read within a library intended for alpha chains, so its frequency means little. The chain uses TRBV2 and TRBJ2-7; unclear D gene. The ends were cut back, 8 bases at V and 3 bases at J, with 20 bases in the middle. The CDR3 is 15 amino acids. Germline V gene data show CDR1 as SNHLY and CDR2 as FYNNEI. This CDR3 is CASRLISDRGYEQYF. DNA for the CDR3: TGTGCCAGCCGTCTTATCTCGGACCGCGGCTACGAGCAGTACTTC.

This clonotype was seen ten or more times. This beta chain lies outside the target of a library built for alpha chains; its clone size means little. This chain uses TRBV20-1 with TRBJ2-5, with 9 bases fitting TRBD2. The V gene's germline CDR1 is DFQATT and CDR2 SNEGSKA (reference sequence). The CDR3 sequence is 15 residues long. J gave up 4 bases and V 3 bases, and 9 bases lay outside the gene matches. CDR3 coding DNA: TGCAGTGCTAGTGTTAGCGGGAGCGAGGTAGAGACCCAGTACTTC. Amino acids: CSASVSGSEVETQYF.

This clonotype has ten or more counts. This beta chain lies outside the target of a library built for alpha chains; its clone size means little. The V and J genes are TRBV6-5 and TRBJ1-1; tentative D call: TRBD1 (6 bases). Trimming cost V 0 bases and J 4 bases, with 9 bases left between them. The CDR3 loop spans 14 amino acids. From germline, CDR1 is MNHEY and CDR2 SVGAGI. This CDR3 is CASSYSGHGTEAFF. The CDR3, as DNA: TGTGCCAGCAGTTACTCGGGACATGGCACTGAAGCTTTCTTT.

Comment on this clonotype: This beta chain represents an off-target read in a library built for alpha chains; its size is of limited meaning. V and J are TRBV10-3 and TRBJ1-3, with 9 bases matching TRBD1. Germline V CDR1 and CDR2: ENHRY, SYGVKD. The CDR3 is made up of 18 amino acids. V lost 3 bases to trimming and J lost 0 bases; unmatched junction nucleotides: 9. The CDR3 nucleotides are TGTGCCATCAGTGATTCTCCCGGACAGGGGAACTCTGGAAACACCATATATTTT. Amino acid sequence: CAISDSPGQGNSGNTIYF.

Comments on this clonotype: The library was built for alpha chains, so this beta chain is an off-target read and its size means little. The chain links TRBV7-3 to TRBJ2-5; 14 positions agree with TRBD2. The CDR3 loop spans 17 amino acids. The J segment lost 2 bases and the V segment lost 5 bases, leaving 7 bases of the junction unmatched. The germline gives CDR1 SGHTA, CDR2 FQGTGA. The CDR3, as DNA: TGTGCCAGCAGCGTAGGACTAGCGGGGGGTACTCAAGAGACCCAGTACTTC. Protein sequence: CASSVGLAGGTQETQYF.

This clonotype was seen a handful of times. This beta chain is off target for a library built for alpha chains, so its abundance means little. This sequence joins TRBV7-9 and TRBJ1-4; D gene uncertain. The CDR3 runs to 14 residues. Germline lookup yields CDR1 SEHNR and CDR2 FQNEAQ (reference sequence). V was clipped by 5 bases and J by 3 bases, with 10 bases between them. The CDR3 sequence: CASSPGRANEKLFF. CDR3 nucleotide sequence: TGTGCCAGCAGCCCAGGAAGAGCTAATGAAAAACTGTTTTTT. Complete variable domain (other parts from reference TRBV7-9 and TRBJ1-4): DTGVSQNPRHKITKRGQNVTFRCDPISEHNRLYWYRQTLGQGPEFLTYFQNEAQLEKSRLLSDRFSAERPKGSFSTLEIQRTEQGDSAMYLCASSPGRANEKLFFGSGTQLSVL.

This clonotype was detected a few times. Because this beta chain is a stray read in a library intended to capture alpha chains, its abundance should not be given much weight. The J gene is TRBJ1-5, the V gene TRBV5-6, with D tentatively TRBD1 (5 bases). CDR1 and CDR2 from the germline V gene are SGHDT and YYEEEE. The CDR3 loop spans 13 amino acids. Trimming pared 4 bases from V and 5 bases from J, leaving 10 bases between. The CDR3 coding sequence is TGTGCCAGCAGCCTCGACAGAGATCAGCCCCAGCATTTT. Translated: CASSLDRDQPQHF.

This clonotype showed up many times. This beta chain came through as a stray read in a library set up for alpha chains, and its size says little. DNA for the CDR3: TGTGCCAGCAGCCTGGACACCTACACTGAAGCTTTCTTT. This sequence encodes CASSLDTYTEAFF. This chain joins TRBV12-3 or TRBV12-4 and TRBJ1-1, with D maybe TRBD1 (5 bases). The V and J ends lost 6 bases and 3 bases respectively, with 11 bases between them. The CDR3 is made up of 13 amino acids.

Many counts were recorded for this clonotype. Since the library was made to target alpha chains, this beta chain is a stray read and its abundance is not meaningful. Here the CDR3 DNA reads TGTGCCAGCAGCTCGACCCGACAGGATAACTATGGCTACACCTTC. Its translation is CASSSTRQDNYGYTF. This chain uses TRBV7-9 with TRBJ1-2, with D perhaps TRBD1 (6 bases). Trimming cost V 4 bases and J 1 base, with 13 bases left between them. CDR1 is SEHNR and CDR2 is FQNEAQ in the germline V gene (reference sequence). The CDR3 runs 15 residues.

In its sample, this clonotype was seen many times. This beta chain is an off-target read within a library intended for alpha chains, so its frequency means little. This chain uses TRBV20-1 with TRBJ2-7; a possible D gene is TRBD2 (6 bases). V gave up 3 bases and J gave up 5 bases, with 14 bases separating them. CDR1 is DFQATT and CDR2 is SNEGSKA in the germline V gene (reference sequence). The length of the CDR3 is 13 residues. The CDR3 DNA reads TGCAGTGCTAGCGGGAGTTACCAGGACGAGCAGTACTTC. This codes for CSASGSYQDEQYF.

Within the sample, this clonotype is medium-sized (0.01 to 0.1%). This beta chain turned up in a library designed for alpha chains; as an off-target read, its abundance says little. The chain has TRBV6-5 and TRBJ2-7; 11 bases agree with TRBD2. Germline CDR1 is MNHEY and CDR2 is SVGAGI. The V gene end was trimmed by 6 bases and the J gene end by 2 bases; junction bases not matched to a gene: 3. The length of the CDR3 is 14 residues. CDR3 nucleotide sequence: TGTGCCAGCAGCTTAGCGGGAGGGCCCTACGAGCAGTACTTC. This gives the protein CASSLAGGPYEQYF.